These 21 T cell receptor beta chains came from one sample sequenced in a study of identical twins (dated by TCRdb to the mid-2010s). Library preparation was by 5' RACE. Instrument on record: Illumina HiSeq 2000. In-frame beta chains were kept once TCRdb had trimmed the public reads at Q25 with fastp and called clones with MiXCR. Merged by CDR3 protein, the rows form single entries marked with the most common genes and DNA. The sample table shows 450,000 to 600,000 distinct CDR3 sequences, and around 20% are seen once. The top ten constitute 0.48% of the sample. This same sample was also taken into another study, of yellow fever vaccine responses in identical twins.

Sequenced input: CD4+ T cells sorted from blood. These receptors originate from a woman aged 18 to 35 in good health.

The rearrangement uses TRBV10-2 and TRBJ1-2, with D possibly TRBD1 on 5 matching bases. From germline, CDR1 is WSHSY and CDR2 SAAADI. The V end was cut by 2 bases, the J end by 1 base, with 11 bases between. The CDR3 totals 15 residues. The CDR3, as DNA: TGCGCCAGCAGTGAGAGAGGGAGGGGTAACTATGGCTACACCTTC. This gives the protein CASSERGRGNYGYTF.

Only a few counts were recorded for this clonotype. The gene calls are TRBV20-1 and TRBJ1-2, with 8 bases aligning to TRBD1. The V gene's germline CDR1 is DFQATT and CDR2 SNEGSKA (reference sequence). The CDR3 length is 14 residues. The junction had 10 bases not matched to a gene; V was cut back by 6 bases and J by 4 bases. CDR3 nucleotide sequence: TGCAGTGCGGCCCCCAGGGGGCAAAGCTATGGCTACACCTTC. Its translation: CSAAPRGQSYGYTF.

This clonotype appeared a few times. This chain connects TRBV7-9 to TRBJ2-3; 8 nucleotides agree with TRBD2. V lost 5 bases and J lost 5; bases outside the gene matches: 15. The CDR3 has 17 residues. Germline V gene lookup returns CDR1 SEHNR and CDR2 FQNEAQ (reference sequence). The CDR3 nucleotides are TGTGCCAGCAGCCCAAAAGTTAGCGGGAAAGTTGTAGATACGCAGTATTTT. This sequence encodes CASSPKVSGKVVDTQYF.

Turning to this clonotype: A read error is possible here, since a much larger clone lies one base away. The chain has TRBV7-9 and TRBJ2-3; D is uncertain. From germline, CDR1 is SEHNR and CDR2 FQNEAQ (reference sequence). V dropped 3 bases and J dropped 4 bases, with 5 bases sitting between them. CDR3 size: 12 residues. This CDR3 reads CASSFVPDTQYF. The DNA of the CDR3 is TGTGCCAGCAGCTTTGTCCCAGATACGCAGTATTTT.

This chain joins TRBV20-1 and TRBJ2-1; D perhaps matches TRBD2 (6 bases). The CDR3 has 12 amino acids. Between the trimmed V and J ends, which lost 3 bases and 6 bases, there was a span of 9 bases. Germline V CDR1 and CDR2: DFQATT, SNEGSKA (reference sequence). CDR3 sequence: CSASRESNEQFF. The DNA for the CDR3 is TGCAGTGCTAGTCGGGAGTCCAATGAGCAGTTCTTC.

The chain employs TRBV6-1 and TRBJ1-1; the D is unclear. The germline V gene has CDR1 MNHNS and CDR2 SASEGT. V was trimmed by 0 bases and J by 2 bases, leaving 13 bases between them. The CDR3 loop spans 16 amino acids. CDR3 residues: CASSEAVGRTNTEAFF. The CDR3 DNA reads as TGTGCCAGCAGTGAAGCGGTTGGCAGGACCAACACTGAAGCTTTCTTT.

This clonotype was observed a few times. The chain is built from TRBV28 and TRBJ2-6; 9 positions agree with TRBD1. CDR3 length equals 16 residues. The V segment lost 9 bases and the J segment 0 bases; nucleotides outside the gene matches: 6. CDR1 is MDHEN and CDR2 is SYDVKM in the germline V gene. The CDR3 is CASQGTGSSGANVLTF. The CDR3, as DNA: TGTGCCAGTCAGGGGACAGGGTCCTCTGGGGCCAACGTCCTGACTTTC.

This clonotype was seen only a few times. The chain recombines TRBV5-1 with TRBJ2-1; 14 nucleotides line up with TRBD2. The germline V gene encodes CDR1 SGHRS and CDR2 YFSETQ. Germline trimming cut 3 bases from V and 11 bases from J; bases unmatched to any gene: 4. This CDR3 is 14 amino acids long. The CDR3 coding sequence is TGCGCCAGCAGCTCTGGGACTAGCGGGAGTAAGCAGTTCTTC. Translation gives CASSSGTSGSKQFF.

V is TRBV27 and J is TRBJ2-5; 12 bases are shared with TRBD2. V lost 4 bases, J lost 9 bases, and 6 bases stayed unmatched. Germline V gene data show CDR1 as MNHEY and CDR2 as SMNVEV (reference sequence). The CDR3 runs 14 residues. In DNA, the CDR3 is TGTGCCAGCAGTTCCGGACTAGCGGGGTCGGCCCAGTACTTC. Its translation: CASSSGLAGSAQYF.

The J gene is TRBJ2-4, the V gene TRBV19; D tentatively reads TRBD1 or TRBD2 (5 bases each). CDR1 is LNHDA and CDR2 is SQIVND in the germline V gene (reference sequence). Trimming cost V 5 bases and J 7 bases, with 18 bases left between them. The CDR3 is 15 residues long. CDR3 protein: CASSHQGPGSNIQYF. CDR3 nucleotide sequence: TGTGCCAGTAGTCATCAAGGGCCAGGGAGTAACATTCAGTACTTC.

V is TRBV4-1 and J is TRBJ1-5, with D unresolved. With 1 base removed from V and 4 bases from J, the gap between germline ends came to 14 bases. The CDR3 runs to 16 residues. In germline, CDR1 is MGHRA, CDR2 YSYEKL. The DNA of the CDR3 is TGCGCCAGCAGCCAAGCCTCCGGGCTACAGAATCAGCCCCAGCATTTT. Translating it yields CASSQASGLQNQPQHF.

This clonotype was seen more than once but under ten times. This chain connects TRBV27 to TRBJ1-1; D unclear. This CDR3 comprises 13 residues. The ends were cut back, 4 bases at V and 4 bases at J, with 10 bases in the middle. Germline V gene lookup returns CDR1 MNHEY and CDR2 SMNVEV (reference sequence). The CDR3 DNA follows: TGTGCCAGCAGTTCGGGCCTCCTCACTGAAGCTTTCTTT. Its protein is CASSSGLLTEAFF.

The V gene is TRBV6-1, the J gene TRBJ1-1; 8 bases fit TRBD1. Per the germline V gene, CDR1 is MNHNS and CDR2 is SASEGT. Trimming removed 6 bases from V and 5 bases from J; junction bases left unmatched: 8. The CDR3 runs to 14 residues. CDR3 nucleotide sequence: TGTGCCAGCAGAAAGGACAGGGTAGGAACTGAAGCTTTCTTT. It codes for CASRKDRVGTEAFF.

This clonotype was seen only a few times. V is TRBV5-1 and J is TRBJ2-3, with D tentatively TRBD1 (6 bases). Trimming took off 4 bases at V and 7 bases at J, with 16 bases between the two ends. The CDR3 length is 14 residues. Germline V gene sequence: CDR1 SGHRS, CDR2 YFSETQ. The CDR3 loop is CASSPIQGRYTQYF. The CDR3 nucleotides are TGCGCCAGCAGCCCGATCCAGGGGCGCTATACGCAGTATTTT.

This clonotype was counted a few times. This chain links TRBV5-1 with TRBJ2-5; the D gene is possibly TRBD2 (6 bases). The CDR3 is made up of 14 amino acids. CDR1 is SGHRS, CDR2 YFSETQ, per germline. V was clipped by 4 bases and J by 3 bases, with 13 bases between them. CDR3 DNA: TGCGCCAGCAGCCACCGGGAGATCGAAGAGACCCAGTACTTC. It is translated as CASSHREIEETQYF.

The V call is TRBV10-3, the J call TRBJ2-1; D is perhaps TRBD2 (5 bases). Germline V lookup: CDR1 ENHRY, CDR2 SYGVKD. This CDR3 comprises 13 residues. V lost 2 bases, J lost 10 bases, and 12 bases lay in between. The chain's CDR3 is CAISEGLTGEQFF. CDR3 nucleotide sequence: TGTGCCATCAGTGAGGGTTTGACGGGAGAGCAGTTCTTC.

The rearrangement joins TRBV28 to TRBJ1-5; no firm D call. Germline loops: CDR1 MDHEN, CDR2 SYDVKM. The CDR3 totals 13 residues. Trimming took off 3 bases at V and 5 bases at J, with 8 bases between the two ends. DNA of the CDR3: TGTGCCAGCAGTTTGTTTAGGGATCAGCCCCAGCATTTT. Its translation is CASSLFRDQPQHF.

The J gene is TRBJ1-3, the V gene TRBV6-5, with D unclear. Germline V gives CDR1 MNHEY, CDR2 SVGAGI. CDR3 size: 17 residues. Trimming took off 1 base at V and 0 bases at J, with 13 bases between the two ends. The CDR3 is CASSYYGRASSGNTIYF. CDR3 nucleotides: TGTGCCAGCAGTTACTATGGACGGGCGAGCTCTGGAAACACCATATATTTT.

The chain recombines TRBV12-3 or TRBV12-4 with TRBJ2-1; TRBD2 agrees at 9 bases. CDR3 length equals 14 residues. V was pared by 10 bases and J by 1 base, with 5 bases of the junction left unmatched. This CDR3 reads CAIATSGSYNEQFF. CDR3 nucleotide sequence: TGTGCCATCGCGACTAGCGGATCCTACAATGAGCAGTTCTTC.

This clonotype came up a few times. The chain carries TRBV4-1 and TRBJ2-5; the D gene is possibly TRBD2 (6 bases). Germline V gene sequence: CDR1 MGHRA, CDR2 YSYEKL. V lost 4 bases to trimming and J lost 4 bases, with 13 bases between them. The CDR3 loop spans 14 amino acids. The CDR3 coding sequence is TGCGCCAGCAGCCCGAGCGGGTGGGGAGAGACCCAGTACTTC. This encodes CASSPSGWGETQYF.

CDR3 DNA: TGCGCCAGCAGCCCCATATCCGGGGCCGATGAGCAGTTCTTC. Its translation: CASSPISGADEQFF. The chain is built from TRBV5-1 and TRBJ2-1; possibly TRBD1 or TRBD2 for D (5 bases each). The germline gives CDR1 SGHRS, CDR2 YFSETQ. Deletions cut 4 bases from V and 8 bases from J, with 16 bases between. This CDR3 spans 14 amino acids.